This TCR beta chain was identified during a study of PD-1 blockade in classical Hodgkin lymphoma. Whole-study findings and limits: Diversity similar to that of newly diagnosed patients was seen at baseline in complete responders. Patients with an early start, nivolumab under 1 year after ASCT, were excluded. At baseline, newly diagnosed patients reportedly showed less TCR diversity than healthy donors.

Every single patient, without exception, relapsed after autologous stem cell transplantation, and brentuximab vedotin exposure varied. CDR1 is MGHDK and CDR2 is SYGVNS in the germline V gene. This CDR3 is built from 17 residues. V was clipped by 4 bases and J by 1 base; unmatched bases: 4. This clone was observed once. Its antigen is unknown. Clones were read by immunoSEQ multiplex PCR, and TCRdb kept only the in-frame ones, dropping some. The sample shows 10,000 to 15,000 clones, around 92% of them seen only once. The sequences come from peripheral blood mononuclear cells (PBMCs), collected at baseline. This TCR was recovered from a human donor with classical Hodgkin lymphoma. The chain joins TRBV25-1 to TRBJ2-2; 12 nucleotides align to TRBD1. The CDR3 reads CASSGGQGALNTGELFF. DNA for the CDR3: TGTGCCAGCAGTGGGGGACAGGGGGCCTTGAACACCGGGGAGCTGTTTTTT. The variable domain in full, with the rest retrieved from reference TRBV25-1 and TRBJ2-2, is EADIYQTPRYLVIGTGKKITLECSQTMGHDKMYWYQQDPGMELHLIHYSYGVNSTEKGDLSSESTVSRIRTEHFPLTLESARPSHTSQYLCASSGGQGALNTGELFFGEGSRLTVL.